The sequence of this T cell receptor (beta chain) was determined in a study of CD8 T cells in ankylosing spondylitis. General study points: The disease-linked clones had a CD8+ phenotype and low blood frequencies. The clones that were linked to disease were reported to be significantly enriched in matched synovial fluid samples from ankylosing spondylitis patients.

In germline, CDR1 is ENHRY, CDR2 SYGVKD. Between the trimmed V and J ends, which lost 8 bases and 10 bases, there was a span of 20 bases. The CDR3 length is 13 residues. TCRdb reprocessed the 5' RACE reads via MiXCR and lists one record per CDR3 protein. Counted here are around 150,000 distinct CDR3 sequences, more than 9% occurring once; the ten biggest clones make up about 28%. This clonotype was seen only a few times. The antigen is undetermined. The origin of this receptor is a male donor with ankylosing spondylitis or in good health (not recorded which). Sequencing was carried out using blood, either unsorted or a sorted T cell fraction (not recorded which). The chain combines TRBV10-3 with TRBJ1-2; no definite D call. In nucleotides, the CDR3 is TGTGCCATCCTCAACCAGACCCTCCGTGACTACACCTTC. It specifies CAILNQTLRDYTF.